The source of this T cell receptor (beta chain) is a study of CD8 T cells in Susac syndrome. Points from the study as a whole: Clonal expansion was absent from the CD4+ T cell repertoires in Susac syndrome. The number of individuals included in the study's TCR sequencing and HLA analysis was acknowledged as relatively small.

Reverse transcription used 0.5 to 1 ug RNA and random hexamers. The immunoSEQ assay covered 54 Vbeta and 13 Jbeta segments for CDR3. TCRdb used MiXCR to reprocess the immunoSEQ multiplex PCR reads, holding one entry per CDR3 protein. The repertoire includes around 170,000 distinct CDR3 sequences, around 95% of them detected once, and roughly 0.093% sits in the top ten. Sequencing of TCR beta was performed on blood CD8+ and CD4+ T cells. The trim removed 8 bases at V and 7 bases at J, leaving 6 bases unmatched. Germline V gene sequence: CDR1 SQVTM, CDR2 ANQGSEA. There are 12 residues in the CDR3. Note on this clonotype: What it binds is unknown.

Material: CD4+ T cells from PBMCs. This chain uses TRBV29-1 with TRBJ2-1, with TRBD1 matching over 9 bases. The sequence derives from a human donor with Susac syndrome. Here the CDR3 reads CSSRTGVNEQFF. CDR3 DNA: TGCAGCTCCCGGACAGGGGTTAATGAGCAGTTCTTC.